Listed below are T cell receptor beta chains from one sample, sequenced in a study of spatial heterogeneity in lung cancer. TCRdb reprocessed the 5' RACE reads via MiXCR and lists one record per CDR3 protein. This table holds approximately 94,000 distinct CDR3 sequences, 4.4% found once. The sequencing here drew on lung tumor tissue, taken at surgery. The receptors were gathered from a male donor with early-stage non-small cell lung cancer. The CDR3 runs from the conserved cysteine through the conserved F or W. A D gene is named only where the DNA matches it firmly. Rows give clone size only sometimes, using once, few, many, or a class for an expanded clone.

abundance	d_gene	v_gene	j_gene	CDR3aa	CDR3nt
many	TRBD1	TRBV5-5	TRBJ1-4	CASSLGQGAIGEKLFF	TGTGCCAGCAGCTTGGGGCAGGGGGCTATTGGTGAAAAACTGTTTTTT
many	TRBD2	TRBV14	TRBJ2-5	CASSQERREGSETQYF	TGTGCCAGCAGCCAAGAGCGGCGGGAGGGATCAGAGACCCAGTACTTC
-	-	TRBV7-2	TRBJ2-4	CASRIGPPSAIQYF	TGTGCCAGCAGGATTGGCCCCCCTAGCGCCATTCAGTACTTC
many	-	TRBV20-1	TRBJ2-3	CSASTDTQYF	TGCAGTGCTAGCACAGATACGCAGTATTTT
many	-	TRBV27	TRBJ2-1	CASSISTGWDEQFF	TGTGCCAGCAGTATCTCGACGGGGTGGGATGAGCAGTTCTTC
medium-sized	-	TRBV5-1	TRBJ1-1	CASSIWVGAANTEAFF	TGCGCCAGCAGTATTTGGGTAGGGGCAGCGAACACTGAAGCTTTCTTT
-	TRBD1	TRBV6-6	TRBJ1-2	CASSSLRGKMGYGYTF	TGTGCCAGCAGTTCTCTCAGGGGGAAAATGGGCTATGGCTACACCTTC
-	-	TRBV3-1	TRBJ1-3	CASSYERMENTIYF	TGTGCCAGCAGCTACGAGAGGATGGAAAACACCATATATTTT
many	TRBD2	TRBV4-1	TRBJ2-3	CASRKGLAEIITDTQYF	TGCGCCAGCCGAAAGGGACTAGCGGAGATTATCACAGATACGCAGTATTTT
many	-	TRBV18	TRBJ2-7	CASSPLGTSPYEQYF	TGTGCCAGCTCACCCCTTGGGACATCGCCCTACGAGCAGTACTTC
many	-	TRBV7-8	TRBJ1-1	CASSLDRASNTEAFF	TGTGCCAGCAGCTTAGATCGGGCCTCGAACACTGAAGCTTTCTTT
many	-	TRBV25-1	TRBJ2-2	CASSDPKGFTGELFF	TGTGCCAGCAGTGACCCCAAGGGTTTCACCGGGGAGCTGTTTTTT
many	TRBD2	TRBV10-1	TRBJ2-2	CASGGSGRMGTGELFF	TGCGCCAGCGGTGGTAGCGGGAGAATGGGAACCGGGGAGCTGTTTTTT
many	-	TRBV9	TRBJ2-7	CASSPRQSSYEQYF	TGTGCCAGCAGCCCCCGACAGAGCTCCTACGAGCAGTACTTC
few	-	TRBV3-1	TRBJ1-4	CASSLYTGEKLFF	TGTGCCAGCAGCCTCTATACGGGAGAAAAACTGTTTTTT
many	TRBD2	TRBV5-1	TRBJ2-1	CASSRSGLAINEQFF	TGCGCCAGCAGCAGGTCGGGACTAGCGATCAATGAGCAGTTCTTC
few	TRBD2	TRBV25-1	TRBJ2-7	CASSAWGSGSTYEQYF	TGTGCCAGCAGTGCTTGGGGTAGCGGGTCGACCTACGAGCAGTACTTC
many	-	TRBV21-1	TRBJ1-5	CAWEPQHF	TGTGCCTGGGAGCCCCAGCATTTT
-	TRBD2	TRBV20-1	TRBJ2-2	CSARALGLAENTGELFF	TGCAGTGCTAGAGCGTTAGGACTAGCGGAAAACACCGGGGAGCTGTTTTTT
few	TRBD1	TRBV5-1	TRBJ1-5	CASSPQGVGQPQHF	TGCGCCAGCAGCCCCCAGGGGGTCGGGCAGCCCCAGCATTTT
-	-	TRBV14	TRBJ2-6	CASSQAQGRAGANVLTF	TGTGCCAGCAGCCAAGCACAGGGAAGGGCTGGGGCCAACGTCCTGACTTTC
many	-	TRBV6-1	TRBJ2-3	CAIAEAGRSTDTQYF	TGTGCCATAGCAGAGGCGGGAAGGAGCACAGATACGCAGTATTTT
many	TRBD2	TRBV2	TRBJ2-1	CASNIAGVAYNEQFF	TGTGCCAGCAACATAGCGGGAGTGGCCTACAATGAGCAGTTCTTC
many	TRBD1	TRBV6-1	TRBJ1-5	CASSEEQGAFYSNQPQHF	TGTGCCAGCAGTGAGGAGCAGGGGGCATTTTATAGCAATCAGCCCCAGCATTTT
-	TRBD2	TRBV4-1	TRBJ2-1	CASSHIPSAGGRVWKQFF	TGCGCCAGCAGCCATATACCTTCTGCGGGAGGGCGGGTATGGAAGCAGTTCTTC
many	-	TRBV6-5	TRBJ1-2	CASSPQLTGGYTF	TGTGCCAGCAGCCCCCAGCTTACGGGCGGCTACACCTTC
many	-	TRBV12-3/TRBV12-4	TRBJ2-7	CASSFYRDSEQYF	TGTGCCAGCAGTTTCTACAGGGATTCCGAGCAGTACTTC
many	TRBD1	TRBV9	TRBJ2-2	CASSDGQGFNTGELFF	TGTGCCAGCAGCGACGGACAGGGGTTTAACACCGGGGAGCTGTTTTTT
many	-	TRBV27	TRBJ1-2	CASKRGDYSYEGYTF	TGTGCCAGCAAAAGGGGGGACTACTCCTATGAAGGCTACACCTTC
many	-	TRBV3-1	TRBJ2-7	CASSQGHSFLGEQYF	TGTGCCAGCAGCCAAGGTCACAGCTTTCTTGGCGAGCAGTACTTC
many	TRBD1	TRBV28	TRBJ2-3	CASSFRDRGRSPFSDTQYF	TGTGCCAGCAGTTTCCGAGACAGGGGTCGGTCTCCGTTCTCAGATACGCAGTATTTT
many	TRBD1	TRBV25-1	TRBJ1-5	CASSERQGGEPQHF	TGTGCCAGCAGTGAACGACAGGGTGGAGAGCCCCAGCATTTT
few	-	TRBV7-9	TRBJ1-1	CASSLERSPTADTEAFF	TGTGCCAGCAGCTTAGAACGTTCCCCGACAGCAGACACTGAAGCTTTCTTT
many	-	TRBV27	TRBJ2-2	CASSLSHIVGELFF	TGTGCCAGCAGTTTATCCCACATCGTCGGGGAGCTGTTTTTT
few	TRBD2	TRBV6-2/TRBV6-3	TRBJ2-4	CASGGDIQYF	TGTGCCAGCGGGGGGGACATTCAGTACTTC
many	-	TRBV28	TRBJ2-5	CASSLPAGETQYF	TGTGCCAGCAGTTTACCAGCCGGGGAGACCCAGTACTTC
many	-	TRBV6-5	TRBJ2-2	CASRSAGELFF	TGTGCCAGCCGAAGCGCAGGGGAGCTGTTTTTT
-	-	TRBV29-1	TRBJ2-5	CSVTPQGETQYF	TGCAGCGTGACCCCCCAGGGAGAGACCCAGTACTTC
few	-	TRBV20-1	TRBJ2-1	CSVRLAAYNEQFF	TGCAGTGTTCGACTGGCCGCCTACAATGAGCAGTTCTTC
many	-	TRBV18	TRBJ1-5	CASSDGGGPQHF	TGTGCCAGCTCAGACGGCGGGGGGCCCCAGCATTTT
many	-	TRBV7-9	TRBJ2-6	CASSWGSGANVLTF	TGTGCCAGCAGCTGGGGATCTGGGGCCAACGTCCTGACTTTC
many	-	TRBV14	TRBJ2-1	CASSQIQGRFYNEQFF	TGTGCCAGCAGCCAGATTCAGGGGCGATTTTACAATGAGCAGTTCTTC
many	TRBD2	TRBV29-1	TRBJ2-7	CSVGASGRSEQYF	TGCAGCGTTGGGGCTAGCGGGAGAAGCGAGCAGTACTTC
many	-	TRBV28	TRBJ2-1	CASIVGTPGGKQFF	TGTGCCAGCATAGTTGGGACTCCCGGCGGGAAGCAGTTCTTC
many	-	TRBV28	TRBJ2-7	CASRRVGVEQYF	TGTGCCAGCAGAAGAGTGGGGGTCGAGCAGTACTTC
many	-	TRBV27	TRBJ2-2	CASSFLSDVGELFF	TGTGCCAGCAGTTTTCTGTCAGATGTCGGGGAGCTGTTTTTT
-	-	TRBV3-1	TRBJ2-2	CASSLLKISTGELFF	TGTGCCAGCAGCCTCCTAAAGATATCCACCGGGGAGCTGTTTTTT
many	-	TRBV6-1	TRBJ1-5	CASRQGSQPQHF	TGTGCCAGCAGACAGGGAAGTCAGCCCCAGCATTTT
many	-	TRBV29-1	TRBJ1-1	CSVGRGRDTEAFF	TGCAGCGTTGGACGAGGCAGGGACACTGAAGCTTTCTTT
many	TRBD2	TRBV11-2	TRBJ2-5	CASSLGRLAGVETQYF	TGTGCCAGCAGCTTAGGTCGACTAGCGGGAGTCGAGACCCAGTACTTC
many	-	TRBV5-6	TRBJ1-1	CASSRPVYGRGMNTEAFF	TGTGCCAGCAGCCGCCCGGTTTACGGGAGGGGAATGAACACTGAAGCTTTCTTT
many	-	TRBV11-2	TRBJ2-3	CASSLGSSPLTDTQYF	TGTGCCAGCAGCTTGGGGTCTAGCCCCCTTACAGATACGCAGTATTTT
-	TRBD2	TRBV29-1	TRBJ2-1	CSVGTSGTVMFF	TGCAGCGTGGGGACTAGCGGGACAGTAATGTTCTTC
many	-	TRBV6-5	TRBJ1-1	CASGRGVTGTEAFF	TGTGCCAGCGGTAGGGGCGTCACAGGGACTGAAGCTTTCTTT
many	-	TRBV20-1	TRBJ2-3	CSASGLPSTDTQYF	TGCAGTGCTAGCGGACTCCCCAGCACAGATACGCAGTATTTT
many	-	TRBV5-6	TRBJ2-7	CASSPSAGGLPYEQYF	TGTGCCAGCAGCCCTAGTGCGGGCGGGCTACCCTACGAGCAGTACTTC
few	-	TRBV7-9	TRBJ2-1	CASGAEGAREQFF	TGTGCCAGCGGGGCGGAAGGAGCTCGTGAGCAGTTCTTC
many	TRBD2	TRBV10-3	TRBJ2-1	CATSSGRGYEQFF	TGTGCCACCTCTAGCGGTCGGGGATATGAGCAGTTCTTC
many	-	TRBV27	TRBJ2-7	CASSLSPAALHYEQYF	TGTGCCAGCAGTTTATCTCCTGCGGCGCTTCATTACGAGCAGTACTTC